Listed below are T cell receptor beta chains from one sample, sequenced in a study of identifying expanded T cells in peripheral blood. Produced via immunoSEQ multiplex PCR; TCRdb's table is partial and in-frame only. The repertoire consists of under 150,000 clones, with approximately 88% occurring once and the leading ten covering 3% to 3.5%. The sample taken for sequencing was blood. These receptors were collected from a person between 18 and 75 years old in good health. Each CDR3 is given with its conserved first and last residue. Fields, in order: V gene, clone size, J gene, D gene, CDR3 protein, CDR3 DNA. A D gene is named only where the DNA matches it firmly. Not every row has a clone size; where given, it reads once, few, many or a size class.

>TRBV6-1|-|TRBJ2-5|TRBD2
CASSALAGTKETQYF
TGTGCCAGCAGTGCGTTAGCGGGAACGAAAGAGACCCAGTACTTC
>TRBV27|-|TRBJ2-1|TRBD1
CASSLGQGLNNEQFF
TGTGCCAGCTCCCTTGGACAGGGCCTAAACAATGAGCAGTTCTTC
>TRBV15|-|TRBJ2-3|-
CATSREILSTDTQYF
TGTGCCACCAGCAGAGAAATTCTTAGCACAGATACGCAGTATTTT
>TRBV10-3|-|TRBJ2-4|TRBD1
CAISEFRPRGGGQGRNIQYF
TGTGCCATCAGTGAGTTTCGCCCCCGTGGGGGGGGACAGGGACGAAACATTCAGTACTTC
>TRBV5-1|-|TRBJ2-4|-
CASSLAFVSGDKNIQYF
TGCGCCAGCAGCTTGGCTTTTGTATCGGGGGACAAAAACATTCAGTACTTC
>TRBV29-1|-|TRBJ2-2|TRBD1
CSVNSGQGTGELFF
TGCAGCGTAAACTCCGGACAGGGCACCGGGGAGCTGTTTTTT
>TRBV25-1|-|TRBJ2-2|-
CASSDDRRGDTGELFF
TGTGCCAGCAGTGATGACAGACGTGGTGACACCGGGGAGCTGTTTTTT
>TRBV5-5|once|TRBJ1-1|-
CASSSYLPGAKGNTEAFF
TGTGCCAGCAGCTCATACTTACCGGGGGCGAAAGGGAACACTGAAGCTTTCTTT
>TRBV14|-|TRBJ1-1|-
CASSLPGLNTEAFF
TGTGCCAGCAGCCTCCCGGGCCTGAACACTGAAGCTTTCTTT
>TRBV2|-|TRBJ1-2|TRBD1
CASSEGDRVGGYTF
TGTGCCAGCAGTGAGGGGGACAGGGTAGGCGGCTACACCTTC
>TRBV7-2|once|TRBJ1-2|TRBD1
CASRPPGGSYGYTF
TGTGCCAGCCGCCCCCCAGGGGGTTCCTATGGCTACACCTTC
>TRBV23-1|-|TRBJ2-3|-
CASSQSFKRVRTDTQYF
TGCGCCAGCAGTCAATCGTTCAAGCGGGTCCGCACAGATACGCAGTATTTT
>TRBV14|-|TRBJ2-1|-
CASSRTQFEQFF
TGTGCCAGCAGCCGCACCCAGTTTGAGCAGTTCTTC
>TRBV19|-|TRBJ2-3|-
CASSVRRVDTQYF
TGTGCCAGTAGCGTGCGGAGGGTGGATACGCAGTATTTT
>TRBV7-9|-|TRBJ2-7|TRBD1
CASSLGSRQGAYEQYF
TGTGCCAGCAGCTTAGGGAGCCGACAGGGGGCGTACGAGCAGTACTTC
>TRBV5-8|-|TRBJ2-7|-
CASSPDGNSYEQYF
TGTGCCAGCAGCCCTGACGGGAACTCCTACGAGCAGTACTTC
>TRBV30|-|TRBJ1-3|-
CAWALDSFSGNTIYF
TGTGCCTGGGCCCTTGACAGCTTCTCTGGAAACACCATATATTTT
>TRBV6-5|-|TRBJ1-1|-
CASRRRPQNTEAFF
TGTGCCAGCAGGCGACGCCCACAGAACACTGAAGCTTTCTTT